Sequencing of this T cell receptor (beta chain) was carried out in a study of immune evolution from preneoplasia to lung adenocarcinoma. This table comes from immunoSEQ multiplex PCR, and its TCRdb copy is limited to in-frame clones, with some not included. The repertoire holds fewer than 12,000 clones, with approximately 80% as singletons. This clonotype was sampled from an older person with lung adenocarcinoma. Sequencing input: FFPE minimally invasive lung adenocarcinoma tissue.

CDR3 nucleotide sequence: TGTGCCAGCAACGACCGGGCCACCACCTATGGCTACACCTTC. The encoded protein is CASNDRATTYGYTF. This chain links TRBV28 with TRBJ1-2; the D is unclear. The CDR3 length is 14 residues. Trimming shortened V by 7 bases and J by 4 bases, and 16 bases separated the two germline ends. Germline CDR1 reads MDHEN; CDR2 reads SYDVKM.